Listed here are 23 T cell receptor beta chains from one sample, sequenced in a study of OX40 agonist ivuxolimab in advanced cancers. Method: immunoSEQ multiplex PCR; TCRdb's copy keeps in-frame clones and lacks some. The sample consists of 48,000 or so clones, about 81% of them appearing once. The specimen comprised CD4+ or CD8+ T cells sorted from blood, sampled in a trial of the OX40 agonist ivuxolimab. The receptors were sampled from an adult with an advanced solid tumor such as melanoma, head and neck, liver or kidney cancer.

This clone was picked up one time. This chain connects TRBV5-1 to TRBJ2-3; 7 bases line up with TRBD2. V lost 3 bases, J lost 0 bases, and 4 bases stayed unmatched. CDR1 and CDR2 (germline): SGHRS, YFSETQ. The CDR3 runs 15 residues. The CDR3 DNA follows: TGCGCCAGCAGCTCTAGCGGTTCTAGCACAGATACGCAGTATTTT. Amino acids: CASSSSGSSTDTQYF.

The V gene is TRBV11-2, the J gene TRBJ1-2, with a weak D call TRBD1 (5 bases). This CDR3 comprises 12 residues. The V gene lost 4 bases and the J gene lost 4 bases, with 7 bases spanning the gap. Germline CDR1 SGHAT, CDR2 FQNNGV. CDR3 in DNA: TGTGCCAGCAGCTCGACAGTCTATGGCTACACCTTC. Translation gives CASSSTVYGYTF.

The V call is TRBV6-1, the J call TRBJ1-5; D may be TRBD1 (5 bases). The CDR3 has 15 amino acids. Between the trimmed V and J ends, which lost 6 bases and 7 bases, there was a span of 19 bases. Germline-derived CDR1 and CDR2 are MNHNS and SASEGT. The CDR3 loop is CASRGDLFGMQPQHF. For the CDR3, the DNA is TGTGCCAGCAGAGGGGACCTCTTTGGGATGCAGCCCCAGCATTTT.

The chain employs TRBV7-7 and TRBJ2-7, with D possibly matching TRBD1 (5 bases). CDR1 and CDR2 (germline): SSHAT, FNYEAQ (reference sequence). The CDR3 has 14 amino acids. V was clipped by 5 bases and J by 5 bases, with 16 bases between them. In DNA form, the CDR3 reads TGTGCCAGCAGCCCCGTTTATGGGGCCGACGAGCAGTACTTC. Its protein product is CASSPVYGADEQYF.

This clone came up a few times. V and J are TRBV7-9 and TRBJ2-7; the match to TRBD2 covers 12 bases. The CDR3 runs to 14 residues. V shed 4 bases and J 5 bases; nucleotides not matched to a gene: 3. Germline V gives CDR1 SEHNR, CDR2 FQNEAQ (reference sequence). In DNA form, the CDR3 reads TGTGCCAGCAGCTCCTGGACTAGCGGGAACGAGCAGTACTTC. This sequence encodes CASSSWTSGNEQYF.

The gene calls are TRBV11-2 and TRBJ2-1, with D perhaps TRBD2 (6 bases). CDR3 length: 12 amino acids. CDR1 and CDR2 from the germline V gene are SGHAT and FQNNGV. V was shortened by 1 base and J by 11 bases, with 9 bases between the two germline ends. For the CDR3, the DNA is TGTGCCAGCAGCTTAGGACTAGATAAGCAGTTCTTC. It specifies CASSLGLDKQFF.

The rearrangement uses TRBV7-9 and TRBJ2-3; no clear D. CDR1 and CDR2 (germline): SEHNR, FQNEAQ (reference sequence). Trimming left V 5 bases short and J 2 bases short, with 5 bases between. The CDR3 totals 12 residues. CDR3: CASSPNTDTQYF. The CDR3 coding sequence is TGTGCCAGCAGCCCGAACACAGATACGCAGTATTTT.

The J gene is TRBJ2-3, the V gene TRBV29-1; the D is unclear. Germline-derived CDR1 and CDR2 are SQVTM and ANQGSEA. V lost 4 bases, J lost 2 bases, and 7 bases lay in between. This CDR3 has 12 amino acids. DNA of the CDR3: TGCAGCGTTGTTGAGGACACAGATACGCAGTATTTT. Residues: CSVVEDTDTQYF.

J is TRBJ2-3 and V is TRBV19; D may be TRBD2 (5 bases). CDR3 length: 17 residues. CDR1 LNHDA and CDR2 SQIVND come from the germline V gene (reference sequence). The germline V and J ends were trimmed by 6 bases and 2 bases, with 21 bases remaining between them. The CDR3, as DNA: TGTGCCAGTAGCAACTGGAGGCAGAACGTCCCCACAGATACGCAGTATTTT. Amino acids: CASSNWRQNVPTDTQYF.

The J gene is TRBJ2-7, the V gene TRBV5-8; D call uncertain. Trimming pared 4 bases from V and 2 bases from J, leaving 4 bases between. Germline loops: CDR1 SGHTS, CDR2 YDEGEE. The CDR3 runs 11 residues. The CDR3 sequence is CASSQAYEQYF. CDR3 sequence (DNA): TGTGCCAGCAGCCAAGCCTACGAGCAGTACTTC.

This clone was counted between two and nine times. The chain carries TRBV6-1 and TRBJ1-1; 7 bases agree with TRBD1. V trimming: 7 bases; J trimming: 4 bases; junction bases outside the gene matches: 9. The CDR3 loop spans 14 amino acids. In germline, CDR1 is MNHNS, CDR2 SASEGT. DNA for the CDR3: TGTGCCAGCACACGTACAGGGGCGGCCACTGAAGCTTTCTTT. Amino acids: CASTRTGAATEAFF.

The chain couples TRBV7-8 to TRBJ2-3; D is unclear. CDR3 length equals 13 residues. V was cut by 10 bases and J by 2 bases, with 13 bases left in between. The V gene's germline CDR1 is SGHVS and CDR2 FQNEAQ. CDR3 amino acids: CAIVPRDTDTQYF. In DNA, the CDR3 is TGTGCCATTGTCCCGCGAGACACAGATACGCAGTATTTT.

The genes are TRBV2 and TRBJ2-7; 14 nucleotides match TRBD2. Germline V lookup: CDR1 SNHLY, CDR2 FYNNEI. Trimming removed 6 bases from V and 7 bases from J; junction bases left unmatched: 8. CDR3 length equals 15 residues. In DNA, the CDR3 is TGTGCCAGCAGACGACTAGCGGGAGGGCCCAGTGAGCAGTACTTC. It specifies CASRRLAGGPSEQYF.

The chain uses TRBV6-5 and TRBJ1-5; 7 bases line up with TRBD1. The CDR3 extends over 15 amino acids. With V trimmed by 5 bases and J by 6 bases, 10 bases remained unmatched. Germline V gene data show CDR1 as MNHEY and CDR2 as SVGAGI. As DNA, the CDR3 is TGTGCCAGCAGTACCGACAGGGAGAGGTTTCAGCCCCAGCATTTT. Its protein is CASSTDRERFQPQHF.

The V and J genes are TRBV5-4 and TRBJ2-7, with 9 bases identical to TRBD1. Per the germline V gene, CDR1 is SGHNT and CDR2 is YYREEE (reference sequence). The CDR3 is 13 residues long. V shed 3 bases, J shed 7 bases, and the junction held 5 bases outside the gene matches. CDR3 amino acids: CASSSRTGDEQYF. CDR3 bases: TGTGCCAGCAGCTCCCGGACAGGGGATGAGCAGTACTTC.

The table lists this clone with a few counts. This chain's CDR3 is CSVARGSSGYTDTQYF. The CDR3 nucleotides read TGCAGCGTTGCTCGGGGAAGTAGCGGATACACAGATACGCAGTATTTT. This chain links TRBV29-1 with TRBJ2-3, with D possibly TRBD2 on 6 matching bases. Trimming stripped 4 bases from V and 2 bases from J, with 19 bases between. This CDR3 spans 16 amino acids. Germline V lookup: CDR1 SQVTM, CDR2 ANQGSEA.

This clone was counted a single time. The chain recombines TRBV12-5 with TRBJ2-1, with 7 bases fitting TRBD2. The CDR3 sequence is 14 residues long. CDR1 LGHNT and CDR2 FRNRAP come from the germline V gene. Trimming took 5 bases from V and 8 from J; bases not matched to a gene: 9. CDR3 loop: CASGPLGGRDEQFF. The CDR3 region has the DNA TGTGCTAGTGGTCCCCTCGGGGGGAGAGATGAGCAGTTCTTC.

The chain recombines TRBV15 with TRBJ1-6; D is undetermined. The ends were cut back, 1 base at V and 9 bases at J, with 13 bases in the middle. CDR3 size: 15 residues. CDR1 is LNHNV and CDR2 is YYDKDF in the germline V gene (reference sequence). CDR3: CATSRAYSLASPLHF. CDR3 sequence (DNA): TGTGCCACCAGCAGAGCCTACAGTCTTGCTTCACCCCTCCACTTT.

The chain uses TRBV27 and TRBJ1-2; possible D gene TRBD1, 5 bases. V dropped 5 bases and J dropped 5 bases, with 15 bases sitting between them. Per the germline V gene, CDR1 is MNHEY and CDR2 is SMNVEV (reference sequence). CDR3 length equals 14 residues. CDR3 DNA sequence: TGTGCCAGCAGTATCCTCGGGACCGCTTATGGCTACACCTTC. Translated, it gives CASSILGTAYGYTF.

The rearrangement links TRBV7-2 to TRBJ2-7; TRBD2 matches 9 bases. J lost 3 bases, V lost 4 bases, and 7 bases had no gene match. The germline CDR1 and CDR2 sequences are SGHTA and FQGNSA. CDR3 size: 15 residues. CDR3 protein: CASSSVAGEVYEQYF. The CDR3 nucleotides read TGTGCCAGCAGCTCAGTAGCGGGAGAAGTCTACGAGCAGTACTTC. The entire variable domain, with the rest obtained from reference TRBV7-2 and TRBJ2-7, is as follows: GAGVSQSPSNKVTEKGKDVELRCDPISGHTALYWYRQSLGQGLEFLIYFQGNSAPDKSGLPSDRFSAERTGGSVSTLTIQRTQQEDSAVYLCASSSVAGEVYEQYFGPGTRLTVT.

This rearrangement joins TRBV11-3 to TRBJ2-3; 9 nucleotides match TRBD2. The CDR3 totals 16 residues. Germline V gene sequence: CDR1 SGHNT, CDR2 YENEEA. The junction had 8 bases not matched to a gene; V was cut back by 5 bases and J by 2 bases. CDR3 DNA: TGTGCCAGCAGCCAGGGGACTAGCTACAACACAGATACGCAGTATTTT. The encoded protein is CASSQGTSYNTDTQYF.

V and J are TRBV6-5 and TRBJ1-1; the D gene is possibly TRBD1 (6 bases). The CDR3 is 13 amino acids. The germline V gene encodes CDR1 MNHEY and CDR2 SVGAGI. The ends were cut back, 4 bases at V and 1 base at J, with 7 bases in the middle. The CDR3: CASSSTGNTEAFF. CDR3 DNA: TGTGCCAGCAGTTCGACAGGGAACACTGAAGCTTTCTTT.

V is TRBV15 and J is TRBJ2-7; no clear D gene. Trimming removed 2 bases at V and 3 bases at J, with 14 bases between. Looked up from germline, CDR1 is LNHNV and CDR2 is YYDKDF (reference sequence). This CDR3 comprises 15 residues. CDR3 loop: CATSRSSEHYYEQYF. The CDR3 bases are TGTGCCACCAGCAGATCGTCGGAGCACTACTACGAGCAGTACTTC.